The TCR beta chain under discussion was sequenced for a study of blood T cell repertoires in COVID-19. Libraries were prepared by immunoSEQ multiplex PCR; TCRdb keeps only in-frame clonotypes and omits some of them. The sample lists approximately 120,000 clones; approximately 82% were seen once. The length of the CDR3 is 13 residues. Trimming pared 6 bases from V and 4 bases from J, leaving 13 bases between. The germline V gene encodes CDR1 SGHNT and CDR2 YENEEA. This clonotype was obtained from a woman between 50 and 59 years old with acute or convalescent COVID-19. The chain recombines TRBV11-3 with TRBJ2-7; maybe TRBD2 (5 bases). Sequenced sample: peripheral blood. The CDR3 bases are TGTGCCAGCAGTCGAGAGGCGGGTTACGAGCAGTACTTC. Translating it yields CASSREAGYEQYF. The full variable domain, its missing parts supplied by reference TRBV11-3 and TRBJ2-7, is EAGVVQSPRYKIIEKKQPVAFWCNPISGHNTLYWYLQNLGQGPELLIRYENEEAVDDSQLPKDRFSAERLKGVDSTLKIQPAELGDSAVYLCASSREAGYEQYFGPGTRLTVT.